This T cell receptor (beta chain) is from a study of T-cell memory formation after mild COVID-19. This clonotype was counted at least ten times. TCRdb re-derived calls from the 5' RACE reads in MiXCR, one entry per CDR3 protein. The sample holds 470,000 or so distinct CDR3 sequences, 18% seen once. Trimming removed 0 bases at V and 0 bases at J, with 13 bases between. This CDR3 region has 17 residues. Looked up from germline, CDR1 is SGHRS and CDR2 is YFSETQ. This sequence originates from an adult woman who had mild COVID-19 (a few samples of this study predate the infection). Cell type and time point are not known. This chain links TRBV5-1 with TRBJ2-1, with TRBD1 as a possible D gene (5 bases). Material for sequencing was PBMCs or a T cell subset sorted from them (not recorded which). The CDR3 DNA is TGCGCCAGCAGCTTGGGACACGGACATCCCTCCTACAATGAGCAGTTCTTC. Translating gives CASSLGHGHPSYNEQFF.